One TCR beta chain is described in this entry. Its antigen is as yet unknown. This entry belongs to a study of vaccination and CD4 T cells after COVID-19. Turning to the study itself: After nasal swab PCR-confirmed SARS-CoV-2, roughly 9 convalescents had mild disease and one severe.

V lost 3 bases, J lost 6 bases, and 12 bases lay in between. CDR1 GTSNPN and CDR2 SVGIG come from the germline V gene (reference sequence). The CDR3 contains 13 residues. Treatment: approximately nine-day PBMC culture with coronavirus spike peptide pools or control peptides (ViraFEST assay). Sequencing of cultured CD4+ T cell DNA used the Oncomine TCR Beta short-read assay. TCRdb itself ran the PCR reads through MiXCR, one entry per CDR3 protein. In the table there are some 10,000 distinct CDR3 sequences, about 46% of which are singletons. The receptor was isolated from a human donor who had recovered from COVID-19. Sequences were obtained from CD4+ T cells from blood, cultured in vitro. This chain joins TRBV30 and TRBJ1-3; D is unclear. The CDR3 DNA follows: TGTGCCTGGAGGAGCAGGAGGGTAAACACCATATATTTT. It yields the protein CAWRSRRVNTIYF.